This T cell receptor beta chain is drawn from a study of blood T cell repertoires in COVID-19 (dated by TCRdb to about 2020). With respect to the entire study: Samples covering the acute and convalescent phases of COVID-19 were provided by collaborators in the United States, Italy and Spain. The prospective study material was composed of cDNA or gDNA derived from T cells, B-cell-depleted T cells, or PBMCs. The dataset comprised deeply sampled blood TCRbeta repertoires from subjects exposed to, actively infected with, or recovered from COVID-19. The repertoires were released in a freely available public database intended as a resource for research on the immune response to SARS-CoV-2. The samples were drawn from the first 160 participants of the ongoing ImmuneRACE study and from 950 to 1,500 subjects provided by 6 global collaborators. Nearly every sample came with metadata listing a de-identified subject ID, COVID-19 status, age in years and sex. Where available, HLA class I and class II types were obtained from metadata supplied by the sample provider rather than from assay-based typing. Overall study outcomes, separate from this receptor: Clinical and demographic metadata were provided uncurated, with the amount varying by source and participant.

On this clone itself: Its antigen target is currently unknown. No base qualities exist here, and no much larger clone lies one base off it.

At one collaborating source in Seattle, patients were enrolled during active infection and were followed longitudinally through the course of disease. Each collaborating institution followed its own protocols to collect whole blood in K2EDTA tubes. For TCRbeta analysis, collaborator samples were shipped as frozen whole blood, as isolated PBMCs, or as DNA extracted from either sample type. V is pruned by 5 bases and J by 1 base, leaving 4 bases of the junction without a gene match. Via the germline V gene (reference sequence), CDR1 is GTSNPN and CDR2 SVGIG. The CDR3 holds 14 amino acids from the cysteine to the phenylalanine. The read is trimmed to its CDR3 DNA, 42 bases read in frame from base 1. TCRbeta CDR3 regions were amplified from genomic DNA using the immunoSEQ Assay, a bias-controlled multiplex PCR. In the paper's pipeline: The number of nucleated cells in each sample was estimated by amplification of reference gene primers within the assay. Sequence reads were collapsed and filtered to measure the absolute abundance of every unique TCRbeta CDR3 rearrangement. For each sample, productive Simpson clonality was calculated as the square root of Simpson's diversity index across productive rearrangements. Held by TCRdb, this immuneACCESS table contains in-frame sequences only and omits some clones. Under half of the omission traces to an unresolved V gene where checked; the cause of the rest is unknown. Clone size and V and J calls were adopted from that table, with D and trimming inferred from the DNA. The sample table contains 60,000 to 65,000 clones; only one count was recorded for roughly 84% of them. Approximately 10% of the sample is taken by the ten largest.

The TCR sequence derives from a middle-aged man with COVID-19, enrolled during active disease. This receptor chain uses TRBV30 and TRBJ2-3; 9 central nucleotides agree with TRBD2. Material for sequencing was peripheral blood. The sequenced DNA is TGTGCCTGGTATAGCGGGAGTGGCACAGATACGCAGTATTTT. Its amino acids are CAWYSGSGTDTQYF.